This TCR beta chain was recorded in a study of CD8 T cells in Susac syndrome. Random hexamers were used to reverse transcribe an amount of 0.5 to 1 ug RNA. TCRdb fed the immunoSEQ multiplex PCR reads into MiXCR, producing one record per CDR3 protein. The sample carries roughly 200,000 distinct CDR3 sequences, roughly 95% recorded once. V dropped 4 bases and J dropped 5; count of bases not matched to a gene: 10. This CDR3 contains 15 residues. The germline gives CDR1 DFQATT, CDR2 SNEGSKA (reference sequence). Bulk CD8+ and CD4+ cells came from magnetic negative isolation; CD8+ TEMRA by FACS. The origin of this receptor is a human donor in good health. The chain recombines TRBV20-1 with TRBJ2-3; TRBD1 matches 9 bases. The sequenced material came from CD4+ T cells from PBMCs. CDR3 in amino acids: CSAINRGTGQDTQYF. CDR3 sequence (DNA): TGCAGTGCTATTAACAGGGGGACAGGGCAAGATACGCAGTATTTT.